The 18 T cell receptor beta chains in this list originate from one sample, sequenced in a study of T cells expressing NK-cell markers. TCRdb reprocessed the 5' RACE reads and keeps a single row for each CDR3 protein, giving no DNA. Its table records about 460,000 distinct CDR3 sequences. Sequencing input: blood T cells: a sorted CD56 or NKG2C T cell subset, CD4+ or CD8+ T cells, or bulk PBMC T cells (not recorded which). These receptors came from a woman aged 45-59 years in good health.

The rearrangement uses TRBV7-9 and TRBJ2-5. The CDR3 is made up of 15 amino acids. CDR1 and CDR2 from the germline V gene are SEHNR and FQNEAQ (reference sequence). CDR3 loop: CASSIVRRNQETQYF.

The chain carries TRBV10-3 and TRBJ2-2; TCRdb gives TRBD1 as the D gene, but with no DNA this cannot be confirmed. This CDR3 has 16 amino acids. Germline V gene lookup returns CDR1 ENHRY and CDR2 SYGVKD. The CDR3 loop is CAISSVGGANTGELFF.

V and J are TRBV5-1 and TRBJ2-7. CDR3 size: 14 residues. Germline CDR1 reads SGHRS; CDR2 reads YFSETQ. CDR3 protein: CASSLGSRSSEQYF.

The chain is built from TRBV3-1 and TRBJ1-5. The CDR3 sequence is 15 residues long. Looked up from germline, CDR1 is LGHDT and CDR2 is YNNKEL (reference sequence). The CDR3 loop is CASSQGLRADQPQHF. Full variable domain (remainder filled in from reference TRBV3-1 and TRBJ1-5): DTAVSQTPKYLVTQMGNDKSIKCEQNLGHDTMYWYKQDSKKFLKIMFSYNNKELIINETVPNRFSPKSPDKAHLNLHINSLELGDSAVYFCASSQGLRADQPQHFGDGTRLSIL.

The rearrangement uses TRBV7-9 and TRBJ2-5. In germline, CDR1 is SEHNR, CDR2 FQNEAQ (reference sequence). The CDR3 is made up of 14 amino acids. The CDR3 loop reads CASSLNPSQETQYF.

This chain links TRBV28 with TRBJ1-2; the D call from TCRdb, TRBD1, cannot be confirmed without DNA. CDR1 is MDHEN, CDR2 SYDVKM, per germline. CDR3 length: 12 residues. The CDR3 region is CASTGQNYGYTF.

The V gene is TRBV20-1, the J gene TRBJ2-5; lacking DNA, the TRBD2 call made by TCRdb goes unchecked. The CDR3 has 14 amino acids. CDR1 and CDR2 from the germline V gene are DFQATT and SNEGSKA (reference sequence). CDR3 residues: CSVRLAVGKETQYF.

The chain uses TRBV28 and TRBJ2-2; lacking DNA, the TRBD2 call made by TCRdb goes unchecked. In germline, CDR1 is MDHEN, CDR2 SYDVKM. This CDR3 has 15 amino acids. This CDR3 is CASSPQTRSTGELFF.

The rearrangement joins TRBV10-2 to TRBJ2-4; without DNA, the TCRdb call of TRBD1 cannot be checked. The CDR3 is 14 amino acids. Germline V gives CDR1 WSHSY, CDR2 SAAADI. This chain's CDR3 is CASGKGQGLGIQYF.

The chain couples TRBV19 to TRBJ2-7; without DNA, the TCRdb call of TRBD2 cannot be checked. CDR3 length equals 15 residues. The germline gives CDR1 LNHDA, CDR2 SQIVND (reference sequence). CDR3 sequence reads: CASRLTSGSHDEQYF.

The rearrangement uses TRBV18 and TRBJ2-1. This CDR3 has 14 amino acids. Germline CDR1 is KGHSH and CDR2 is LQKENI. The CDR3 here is CASSPLAGKDEQFF.

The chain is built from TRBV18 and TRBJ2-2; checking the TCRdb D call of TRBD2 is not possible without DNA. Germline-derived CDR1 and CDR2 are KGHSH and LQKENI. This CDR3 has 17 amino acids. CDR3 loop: CASSPSYPSGHTGELFF. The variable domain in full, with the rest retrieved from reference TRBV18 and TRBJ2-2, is NAGVMQNPRHLVRRRGQEARLRCSPMKGHSHVYWYRQLPEEGLKFMVYLQKENIIDESGMPKERFSAEFPKEGPSILRIQQVVRGDSAAYFCASSPSYPSGHTGELFFGEGSRLTVL.

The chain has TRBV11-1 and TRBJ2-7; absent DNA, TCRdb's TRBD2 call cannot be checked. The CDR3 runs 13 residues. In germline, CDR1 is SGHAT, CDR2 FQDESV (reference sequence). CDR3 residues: CASSSDSIYEQYF.

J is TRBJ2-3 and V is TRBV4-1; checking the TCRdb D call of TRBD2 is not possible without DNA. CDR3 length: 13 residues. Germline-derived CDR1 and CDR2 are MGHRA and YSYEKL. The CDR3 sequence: CASSSELVTPQYF.

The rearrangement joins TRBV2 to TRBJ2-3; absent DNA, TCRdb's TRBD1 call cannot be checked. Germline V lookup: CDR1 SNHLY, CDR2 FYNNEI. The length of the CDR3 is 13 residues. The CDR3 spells CASSETGVDTQYF.

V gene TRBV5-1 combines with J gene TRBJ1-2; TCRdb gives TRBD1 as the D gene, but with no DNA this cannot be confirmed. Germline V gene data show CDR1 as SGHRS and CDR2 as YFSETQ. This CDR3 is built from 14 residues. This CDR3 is CASSLEGMGYGYTF.

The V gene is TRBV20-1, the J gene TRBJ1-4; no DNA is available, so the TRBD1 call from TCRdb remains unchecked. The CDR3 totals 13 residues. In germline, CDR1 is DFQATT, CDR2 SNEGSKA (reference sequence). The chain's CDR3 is CSALGARREKLFF.

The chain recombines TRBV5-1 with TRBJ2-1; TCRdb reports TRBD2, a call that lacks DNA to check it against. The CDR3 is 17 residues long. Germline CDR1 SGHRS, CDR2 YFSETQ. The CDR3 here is CASSLVGGRALGNEQFF.